The clone carrying this T cell receptor (beta chain) has ten or more counts. The data were obtained in a study of molecular identifiers for immune sequencing clone quantification. Using its own MiXCR run on the PCR reads, TCRdb lists one record per CDR3 protein. The profile covers 490,000 or so distinct CDR3 sequences, with around 21% appearing a single time and roughly 0.81% taken by the ten largest. The sequenced sample was naive CD8+ T cells from blood, with Jurkat cell RNA spiked in. The subset: FACS-sorted CD8+CD4-CCR7+CD45RA+ naive T cells. This receptor was obtained from a human donor in good health. Some libraries in this study had Jurkat cell RNA spiked in.

CDR3 nucleotides: TGCGCCAGCAGCCAAGATCTGTCGATTACCTATGGCTACACCTTC. Encoded protein: CASSQDLSITYGYTF. This sequence joins TRBV4-3 and TRBJ1-2, with D hard to call. The germline gives CDR1 LGHNA, CDR2 YSLEER. This CDR3 is 15 amino acids long. Trimming left V 0 bases short and J 4 bases short, with 12 bases between.